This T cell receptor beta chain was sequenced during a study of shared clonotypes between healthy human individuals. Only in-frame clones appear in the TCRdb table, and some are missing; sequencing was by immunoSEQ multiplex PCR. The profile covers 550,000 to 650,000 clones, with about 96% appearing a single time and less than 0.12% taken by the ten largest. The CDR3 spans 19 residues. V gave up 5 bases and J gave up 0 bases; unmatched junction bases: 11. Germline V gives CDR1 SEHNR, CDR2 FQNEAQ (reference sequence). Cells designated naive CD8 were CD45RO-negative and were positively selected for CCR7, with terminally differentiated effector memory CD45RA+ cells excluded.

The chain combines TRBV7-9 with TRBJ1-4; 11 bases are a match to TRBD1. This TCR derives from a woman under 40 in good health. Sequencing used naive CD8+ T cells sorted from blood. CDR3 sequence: CASSDKLGQGVATNEKLFF. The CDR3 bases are TGTGCCAGCAGCGACAAACTGGGACAGGGGGTTGCAACTAATGAAAAACTGTTTTTT.